The source of this T cell receptor beta chain is a study of T cells in tuberculosis. Study-wide results and limits: Some low-affinity tetramer-binding T cells may be absent from this sample.

Sequencing used immunoSEQ multiplex PCR; TCRdb keeps in-frame clones, though not all of them. The table includes about 58,000 clones, over 75% detected once. Thawed, overnight-rested PBMC were stained with GMM-loaded CD1B tetramer, viability dye and anti-CD3, then sorted. The lipid loaded on the CD1B tetramers was C32 glucose monomycolate from Rhodococcus equi. Before cryopreservation, the sorted PBMC lost their CD14-expressing monocytes. Between the trimmed V and J ends, which lost 1 base and 5 bases, there was a span of 17 bases. This CDR3 spans 16 amino acids. Germline V lookup: CDR1 MGHRA, CDR2 YSYEKL.

The genes are TRBV4-1 and TRBJ1-2; unclear D gene. This TCR came from an adult woman with latent tuberculosis. Sequencing input: CD1b-GMM tetramer-negative cells sorted from PBMCs. This CDR3 reads CASSQVVSPPGYGYTF. The CDR3 region has the DNA TGCGCCAGCAGCCAAGTTGTGAGCCCCCCGGGGTATGGCTACACCTTC.